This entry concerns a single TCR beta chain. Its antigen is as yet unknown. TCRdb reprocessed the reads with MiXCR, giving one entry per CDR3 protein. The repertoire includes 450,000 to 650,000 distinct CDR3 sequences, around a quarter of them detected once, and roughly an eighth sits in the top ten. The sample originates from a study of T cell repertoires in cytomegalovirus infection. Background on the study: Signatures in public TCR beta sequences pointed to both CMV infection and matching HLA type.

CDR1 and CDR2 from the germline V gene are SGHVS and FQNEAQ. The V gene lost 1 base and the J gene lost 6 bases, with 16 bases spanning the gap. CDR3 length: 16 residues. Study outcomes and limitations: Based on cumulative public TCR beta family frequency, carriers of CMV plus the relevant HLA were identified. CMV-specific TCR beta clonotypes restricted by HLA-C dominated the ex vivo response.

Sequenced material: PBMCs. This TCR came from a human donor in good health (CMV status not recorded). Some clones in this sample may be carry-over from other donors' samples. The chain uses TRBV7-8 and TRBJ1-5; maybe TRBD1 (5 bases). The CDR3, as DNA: TGTGCCAGCAGCTTAGATGGGGCAGGGAGCGGTCAGCCCCAGCATTTT. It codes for CASSLDGAGSGQPQHF. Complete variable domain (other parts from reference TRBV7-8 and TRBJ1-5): GAGVSQSPRYKVAKRGQDVALRCDPISGHVSLFWYQQALGQGPEFLTYFQNEAQLDKSGLPSDRFFAERPEGSVSTLKIQRTQQEDSAVYLCASSLDGAGSGQPQHFGDGTRLSIL.